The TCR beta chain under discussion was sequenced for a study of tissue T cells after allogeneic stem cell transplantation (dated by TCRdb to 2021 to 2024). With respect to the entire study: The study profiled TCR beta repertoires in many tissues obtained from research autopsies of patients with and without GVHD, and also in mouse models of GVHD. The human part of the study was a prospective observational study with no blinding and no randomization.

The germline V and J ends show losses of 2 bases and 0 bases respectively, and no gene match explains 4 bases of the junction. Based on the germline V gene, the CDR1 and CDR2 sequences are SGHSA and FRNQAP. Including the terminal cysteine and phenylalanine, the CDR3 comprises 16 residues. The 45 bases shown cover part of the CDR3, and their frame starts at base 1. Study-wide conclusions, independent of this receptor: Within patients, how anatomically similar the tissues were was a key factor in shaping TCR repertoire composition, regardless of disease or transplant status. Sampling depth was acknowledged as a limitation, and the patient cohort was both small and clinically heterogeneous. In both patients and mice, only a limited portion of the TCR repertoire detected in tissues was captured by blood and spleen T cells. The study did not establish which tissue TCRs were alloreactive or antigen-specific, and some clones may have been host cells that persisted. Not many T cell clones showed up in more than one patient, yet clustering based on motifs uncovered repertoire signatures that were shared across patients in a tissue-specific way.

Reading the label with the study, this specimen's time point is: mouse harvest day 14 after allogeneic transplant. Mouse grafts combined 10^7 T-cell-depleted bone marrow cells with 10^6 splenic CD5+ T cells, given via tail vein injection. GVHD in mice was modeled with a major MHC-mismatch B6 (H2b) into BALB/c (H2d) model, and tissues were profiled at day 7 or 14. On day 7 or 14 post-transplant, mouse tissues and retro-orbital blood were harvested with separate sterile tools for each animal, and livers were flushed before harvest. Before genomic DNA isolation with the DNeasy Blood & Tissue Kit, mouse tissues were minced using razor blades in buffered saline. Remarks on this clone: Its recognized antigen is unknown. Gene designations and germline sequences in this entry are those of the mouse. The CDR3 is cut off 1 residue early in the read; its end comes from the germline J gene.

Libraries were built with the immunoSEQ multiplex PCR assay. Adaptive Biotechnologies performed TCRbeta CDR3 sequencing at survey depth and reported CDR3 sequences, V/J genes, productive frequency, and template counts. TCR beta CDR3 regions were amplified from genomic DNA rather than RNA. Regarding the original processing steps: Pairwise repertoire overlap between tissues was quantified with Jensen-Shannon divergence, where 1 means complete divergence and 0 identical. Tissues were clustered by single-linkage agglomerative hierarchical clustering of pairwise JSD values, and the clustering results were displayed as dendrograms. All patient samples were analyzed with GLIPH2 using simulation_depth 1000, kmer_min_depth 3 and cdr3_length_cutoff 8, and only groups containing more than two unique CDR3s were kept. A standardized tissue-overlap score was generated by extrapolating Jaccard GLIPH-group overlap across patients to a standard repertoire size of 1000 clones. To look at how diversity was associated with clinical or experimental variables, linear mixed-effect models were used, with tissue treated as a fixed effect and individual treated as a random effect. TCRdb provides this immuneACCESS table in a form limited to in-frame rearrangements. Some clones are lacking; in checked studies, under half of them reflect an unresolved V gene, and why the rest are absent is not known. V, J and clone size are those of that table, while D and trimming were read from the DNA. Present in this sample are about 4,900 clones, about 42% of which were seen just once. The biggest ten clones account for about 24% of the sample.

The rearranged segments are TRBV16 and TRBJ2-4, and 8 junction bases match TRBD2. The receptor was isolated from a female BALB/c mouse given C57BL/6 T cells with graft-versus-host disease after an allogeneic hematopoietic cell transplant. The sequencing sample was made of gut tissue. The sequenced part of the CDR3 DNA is TGTGCAAGCAGCTTATTGGGGGGGACTAGTCAAAACACCTTGTAC. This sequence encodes CASSLLGGTSQNTLY. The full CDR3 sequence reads CASSLLGGTSQNTLYF. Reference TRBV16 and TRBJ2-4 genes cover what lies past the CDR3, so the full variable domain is NAGVIQTPRHKVTGKGQEATLWCEPISGHSAVFWYRQTIVQGLEFLTYFRNQAPIDDSGMPKERFSAQMPNQSHSTLKIQSTQPQDSAVYLCASSLLGGTSQNTLYFGAGTRLSVL.